Listed below are T cell receptor beta chains from one sample, sequenced in a study of blood T cell repertoires in COVID-19. Assay: immunoSEQ multiplex PCR; the TCRdb copy retains only in-frame clones and omits some. The sample shows 200,000 to 250,000 clones, 70% to 90% of them seen only once. Specimen: peripheral blood. Receptors were obtained from a woman between 50 and 59 years old with COVID-19, enrolled during active disease. Each CDR3 is given with its conserved first and last residue. A D gene is named only where the DNA matches it firmly. For some rows the clone size is stated as once, few or many, or as a class when expanded; others skip it.

TGTGCCAGCAGTCCCTCCTTAACAGGGCATTCACCCCTCCACTTT | CASSPSLTGHSPLHF | 15 | TRBV6-5 | - | - | TRBJ1-6
TGTGCCAGCAATCCCTCATCCGGGATAAGGCGGACCGGGGAGCTGTTTTTT | CASNPSSGIRRTGELFF | 17 | TRBV27 | once | - | TRBJ2-2
TGTGCCAGCAGGCCCGGGACAGGGGTTTACAATGAGCAGTTCTTC | CASRPGTGVYNEQFF | 15 | TRBV6-4 | - | TRBD1 | TRBJ2-1
TGTGCCACCAGCCGCCTCCAACTAGCGGGGGAAAGCTCCTACAATGAGCAGTTCTTC | CATSRLQLAGESSYNEQFF | 19 | TRBV15 | - | TRBD2 | TRBJ2-1
TGTGCCAGCAGTTTCTTGAGTCTAAATCAGCCCCAGCATTTT | CASSFLSLNQPQHF | 14 | TRBV28 | - | - | TRBJ1-5
TGCAGTGCTAGTAGCAGGGCCATAGCCCCCAATCAGCCCCAGCATTTT | CSASSRAIAPNQPQHF | 16 | TRBV20-1 | - | - | TRBJ1-5
TGCGCCAGCAGCTTGGGGGCGTCCGAAGCTTTCTTT | CASSLGASEAFF | 12 | TRBV5-1 | - | - | TRBJ1-1
TGTGCCAGCAGTTATAATGGGACAGGGTGGCTCGAGCAGTACTTC | CASSYNGTGWLEQYF | 15 | TRBV11-2 | once | TRBD1 | TRBJ2-7
TGTGCCAGCAGCGGCTCCGACAGGGTAGAGGCTTTCTTT | CASSGSDRVEAFF | 13 | TRBV11-2 | - | TRBD1 | TRBJ1-1
TGCAGTGCCTACACAGATACGCAGTATTTT | CSAYTDTQYF | 10 | TRBV20-1 | - | - | TRBJ2-3
TGTGCCAGCAGCTTAGTTGGGCTGGGGGCGGGTGGCTACACCTTC | CASSLVGLGAGGYTF | 15 | TRBV7-6 | - | - | TRBJ1-2
TGTGCCAGCAGCGAAGTCAAGGACTACCTCCCGCAGTATTTT | CASSEVKDYLPQYF | 14 | TRBV11-3 | once | - | TRBJ2-3
TGTGCCAGTAGTATAGATAGGGGTAGCAATCAGCCCCAGCATTTT | CASSIDRGSNQPQHF | 15 | TRBV19 | - | - | TRBJ1-5
TGCGCCAGCAGCTTGGCCGGACAGGGGAGGGTAACTGAAGCTTTCTTT | CASSLAGQGRVTEAFF | 16 | TRBV5-1 | - | TRBD1 | TRBJ1-1
TGTGCCAGCAGCCCATGGGGTGGGGGGGGCCAAGATACGCAGTATTTT | CASSPWGGGGQDTQYF | 16 | TRBV7-2 | - | - | TRBJ2-3
TGCGCCAGCAGCTTGGAGGGACAGGGGGCCTGGTATGGCTACACCTTC | CASSLEGQGAWYGYTF | 16 | TRBV5-1 | once | TRBD1 | TRBJ1-2
TGTGCCAGCAGCAATAGCGGGGAGCAGTTCTTC | CASSNSGEQFF | 11 | TRBV5-6 | - | TRBD2 | TRBJ2-1